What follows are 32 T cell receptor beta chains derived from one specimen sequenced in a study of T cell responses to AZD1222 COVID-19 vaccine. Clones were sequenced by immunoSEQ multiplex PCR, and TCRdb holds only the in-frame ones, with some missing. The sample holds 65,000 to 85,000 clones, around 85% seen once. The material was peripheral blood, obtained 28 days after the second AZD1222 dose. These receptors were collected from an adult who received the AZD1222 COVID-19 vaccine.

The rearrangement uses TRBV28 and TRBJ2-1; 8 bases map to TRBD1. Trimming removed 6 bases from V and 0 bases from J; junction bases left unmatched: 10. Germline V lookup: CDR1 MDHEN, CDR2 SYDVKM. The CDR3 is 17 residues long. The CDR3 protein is CASRNTGTGISYNEQFF. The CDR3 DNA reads TGTGCCAGCAGAAACACCGGGACAGGAATCTCCTACAATGAGCAGTTCTTC.

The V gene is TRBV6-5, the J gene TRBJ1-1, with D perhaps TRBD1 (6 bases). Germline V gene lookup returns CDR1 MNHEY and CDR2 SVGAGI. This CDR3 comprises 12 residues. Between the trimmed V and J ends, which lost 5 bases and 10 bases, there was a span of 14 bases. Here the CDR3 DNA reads TGTGCCAGCAGTAATAGGGGGTTTGGAGCTTTCTTT. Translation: CASSNRGFGAFF.

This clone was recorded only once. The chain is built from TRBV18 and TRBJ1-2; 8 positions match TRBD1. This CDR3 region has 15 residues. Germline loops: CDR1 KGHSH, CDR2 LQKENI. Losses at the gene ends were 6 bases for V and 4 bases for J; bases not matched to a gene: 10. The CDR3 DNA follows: TGTGCCAGCTCCACAACCGACACAGGGGGCTATGGCTACACCTTC. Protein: CASSTTDTGGYGYTF.

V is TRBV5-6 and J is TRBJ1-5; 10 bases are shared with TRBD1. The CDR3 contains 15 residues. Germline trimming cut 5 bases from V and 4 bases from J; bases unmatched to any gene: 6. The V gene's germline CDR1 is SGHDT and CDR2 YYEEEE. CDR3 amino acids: CASSLLGQGNQPQHF. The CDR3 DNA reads TGTGCCAGCAGTCTCTTGGGACAGGGGAATCAGCCCCAGCATTTT.

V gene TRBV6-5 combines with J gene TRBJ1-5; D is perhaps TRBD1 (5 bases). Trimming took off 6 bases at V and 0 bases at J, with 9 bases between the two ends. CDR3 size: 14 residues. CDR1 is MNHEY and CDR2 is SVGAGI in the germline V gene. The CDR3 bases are TGTGCCAGCAGCCGCGACAGTAGCAATCAGCCCCAGCATTTT. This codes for CASSRDSSNQPQHF.

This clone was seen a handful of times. CDR3 bases: TGTGCCAGCAGCCAAGACGATCCTAGAAACTCCTACAATGAGCAGTTCTTC. Its protein is CASSQDDPRNSYNEQFF. This rearrangement joins TRBV4-2 to TRBJ2-1; D remains unclear. V lost 0 bases and J 0 bases, leaving 12 bases between the germline ends. CDR3 size: 17 residues. From germline, CDR1 is LGHNA and CDR2 YNFKEQ.

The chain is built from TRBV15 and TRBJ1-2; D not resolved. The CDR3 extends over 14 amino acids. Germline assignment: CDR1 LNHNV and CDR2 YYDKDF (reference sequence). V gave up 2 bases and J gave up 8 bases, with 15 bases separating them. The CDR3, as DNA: TGTGCCACCAGCAGAAAGACGGGCGGGTGGGGCTACACCTTC. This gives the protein CATSRKTGGWGYTF.

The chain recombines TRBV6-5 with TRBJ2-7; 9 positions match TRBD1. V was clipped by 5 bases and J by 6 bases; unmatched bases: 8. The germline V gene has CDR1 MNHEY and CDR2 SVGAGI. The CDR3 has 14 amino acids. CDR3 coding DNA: TGTGCCAGCAGTACAACCGGGACAGGGATCGAGCAGTACTTC. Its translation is CASSTTGTGIEQYF.

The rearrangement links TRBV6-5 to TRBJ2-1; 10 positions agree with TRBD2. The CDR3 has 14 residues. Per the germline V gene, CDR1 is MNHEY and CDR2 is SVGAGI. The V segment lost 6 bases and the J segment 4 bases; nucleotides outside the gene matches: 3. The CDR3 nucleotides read TGTGCCAGCAGCTTACTAGCGGGGTACAATGAGCAGTTCTTC. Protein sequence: CASSLLAGYNEQFF.

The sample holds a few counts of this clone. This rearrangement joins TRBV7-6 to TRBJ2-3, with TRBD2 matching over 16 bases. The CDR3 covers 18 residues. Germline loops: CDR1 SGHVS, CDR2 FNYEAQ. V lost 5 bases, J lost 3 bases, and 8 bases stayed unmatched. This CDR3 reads CASSRGTSGGVLTDTQYF. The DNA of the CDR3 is TGTGCCAGCAGCAGAGGGACTAGCGGGGGGGTCTTGACAGATACGCAGTATTTT. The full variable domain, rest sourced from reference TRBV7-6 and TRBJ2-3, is GAGVSQSPRYKVTKRGQDVALRCDPISGHVSLYWYRQALGQGPEFLTYFNYEAQQDKSGLPNDRFSAERPEGSISTLTIQRTEQRDSAMYRCASSRGTSGGVLTDTQYFGPGTRLTVL.

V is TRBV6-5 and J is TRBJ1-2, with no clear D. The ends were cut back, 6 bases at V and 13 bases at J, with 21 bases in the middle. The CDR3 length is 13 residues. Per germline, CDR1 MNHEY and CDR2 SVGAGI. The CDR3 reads CASSSQTRRRCTF. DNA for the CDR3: TGTGCCAGCAGCTCCCAGACACGGAGGAGATGCACCTTC.

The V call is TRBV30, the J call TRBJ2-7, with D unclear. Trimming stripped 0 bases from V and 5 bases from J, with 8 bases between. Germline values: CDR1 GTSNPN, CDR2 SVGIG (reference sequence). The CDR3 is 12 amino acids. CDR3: CAWSVRFNEQYF. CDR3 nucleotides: TGTGCCTGGAGTGTACGATTCAACGAGCAGTACTTC.

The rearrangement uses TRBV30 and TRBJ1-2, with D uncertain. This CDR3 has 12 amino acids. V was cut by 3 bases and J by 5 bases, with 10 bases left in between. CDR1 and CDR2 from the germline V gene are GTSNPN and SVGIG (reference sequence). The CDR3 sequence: CAWSPGRYGYTF. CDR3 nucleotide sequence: TGTGCCTGGAGCCCTGGGCGTTATGGCTACACCTTC. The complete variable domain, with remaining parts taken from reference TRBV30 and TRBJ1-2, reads SQTIHQWPATLVQPVGSPLSLECTVEGTSNPNLYWYRQAAGRGLQLLFYSVGIGQISSEVPQNLSASRPQDRQFILSSKKLLLSDSGFYLCAWSPGRYGYTFGSGTRLTVV.

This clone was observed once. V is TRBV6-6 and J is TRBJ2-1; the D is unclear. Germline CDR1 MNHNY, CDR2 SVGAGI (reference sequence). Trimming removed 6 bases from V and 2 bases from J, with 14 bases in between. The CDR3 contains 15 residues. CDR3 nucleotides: TGTGCCAGCAGATACAGCCTCTACCCCTACAATGAGCAGTTCTTC. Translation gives CASRYSLYPYNEQFF.

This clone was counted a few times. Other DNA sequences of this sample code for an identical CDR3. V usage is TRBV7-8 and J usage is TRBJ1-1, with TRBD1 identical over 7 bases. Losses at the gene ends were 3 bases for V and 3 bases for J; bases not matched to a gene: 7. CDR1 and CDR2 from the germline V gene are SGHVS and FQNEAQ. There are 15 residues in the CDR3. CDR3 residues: CASSLEGAPDTEAFF. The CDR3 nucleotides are TGTGCCAGCAGCTTGGAGGGGGCCCCCGACACTGAAGCTTTCTTT.

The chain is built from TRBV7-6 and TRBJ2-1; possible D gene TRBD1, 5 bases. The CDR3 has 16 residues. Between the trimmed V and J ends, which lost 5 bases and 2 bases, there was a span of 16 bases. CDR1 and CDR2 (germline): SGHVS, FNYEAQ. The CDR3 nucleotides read TGTGCCAGCAGCAGAAGCCAGGGATCCGCCTACAATGAGCAGTTCTTC. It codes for CASSRSQGSAYNEQFF. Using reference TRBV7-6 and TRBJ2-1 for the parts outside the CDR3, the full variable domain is GAGVSQSPRYKVTKRGQDVALRCDPISGHVSLYWYRQALGQGPEFLTYFNYEAQQDKSGLPNDRFSAERPEGSISTLTIQRTEQRDSAMYRCASSRSQGSAYNEQFFGPGTRLTVL.

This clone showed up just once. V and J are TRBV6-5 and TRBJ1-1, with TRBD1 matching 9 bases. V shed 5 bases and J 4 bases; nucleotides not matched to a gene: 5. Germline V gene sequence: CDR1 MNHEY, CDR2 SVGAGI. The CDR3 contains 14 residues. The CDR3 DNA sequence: TGTGCCAGCAGTAGAGGGACAGGGAGCACTGAAGCTTTCTTT. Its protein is CASSRGTGSTEAFF.

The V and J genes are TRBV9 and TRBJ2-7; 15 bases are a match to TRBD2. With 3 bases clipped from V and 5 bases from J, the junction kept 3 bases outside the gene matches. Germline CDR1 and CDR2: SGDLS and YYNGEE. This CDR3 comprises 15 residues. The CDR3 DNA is TGTGCCAGCAGCGGAGGACTAGCGGGGGGGCACGAGCAGTACTTC. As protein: CASSGGLAGGHEQYF.

The CDR3 reads CASSQYYEQYF. In DNA, the CDR3 is TGTGCCAGCAGCCAATATTACGAGCAGTACTTC. This sequence joins TRBV14 and TRBJ2-7; D is ambiguous. This CDR3 is built from 11 residues. The V end was cut by 2 bases, the J end by 4 bases, with 3 bases between. The germline V gene encodes CDR1 SGHDN and CDR2 FVKESK.

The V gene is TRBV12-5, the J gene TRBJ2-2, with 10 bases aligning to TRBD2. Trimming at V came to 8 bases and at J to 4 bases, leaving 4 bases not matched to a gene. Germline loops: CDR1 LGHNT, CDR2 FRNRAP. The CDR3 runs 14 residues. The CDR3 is CASSPSGGTGELFF. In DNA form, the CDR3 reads TGTGCTAGTAGTCCTAGCGGGGGCACCGGGGAGCTGTTTTTT.

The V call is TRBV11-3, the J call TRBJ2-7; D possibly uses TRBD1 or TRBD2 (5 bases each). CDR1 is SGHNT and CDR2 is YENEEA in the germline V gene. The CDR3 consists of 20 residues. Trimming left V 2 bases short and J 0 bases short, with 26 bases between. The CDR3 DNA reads TGTGCCAGCAGCTTACCGACAGCGTCTCTGGCCCCTACTAGCTCCTACGAGCAGTACTTC. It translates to CASSLPTASLAPTSSYEQYF.

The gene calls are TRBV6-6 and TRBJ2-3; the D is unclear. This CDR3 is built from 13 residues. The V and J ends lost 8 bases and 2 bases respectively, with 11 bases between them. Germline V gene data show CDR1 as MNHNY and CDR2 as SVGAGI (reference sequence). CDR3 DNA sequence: TGTGCCAGCGGTCTCGAATACACAGATACGCAGTATTTT. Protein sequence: CASGLEYTDTQYF.

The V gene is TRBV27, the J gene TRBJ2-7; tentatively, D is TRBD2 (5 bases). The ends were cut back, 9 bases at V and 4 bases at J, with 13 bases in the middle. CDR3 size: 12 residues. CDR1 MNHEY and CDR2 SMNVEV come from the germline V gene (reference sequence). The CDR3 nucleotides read TGTGCCAGTCGGGAAGGGATGTACGAGCAGTACTTC. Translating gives CASREGMYEQYF.

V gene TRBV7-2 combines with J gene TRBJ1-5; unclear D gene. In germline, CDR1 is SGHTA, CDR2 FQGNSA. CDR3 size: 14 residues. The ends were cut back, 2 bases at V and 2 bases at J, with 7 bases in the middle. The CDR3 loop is CASSLFGRNQPQHF. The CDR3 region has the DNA TGTGCCAGCAGCTTATTTGGGCGCAATCAGCCCCAGCATTTT.

For the CDR3, the DNA is TGTGCCAGCAGCCTAACTAGCGGGGGGTTAGGGCGGGATGAGCAGTTCTTC. Translated: CASSLTSGGLGRDEQFF. The rearrangement joins TRBV9 to TRBJ2-1, with TRBD2 identical over 12 bases. CDR3 length: 17 amino acids. Losses at the gene ends were 4 bases for V and 8 bases for J; bases not matched to a gene: 13. CDR1 SGDLS and CDR2 YYNGEE come from the germline V gene.

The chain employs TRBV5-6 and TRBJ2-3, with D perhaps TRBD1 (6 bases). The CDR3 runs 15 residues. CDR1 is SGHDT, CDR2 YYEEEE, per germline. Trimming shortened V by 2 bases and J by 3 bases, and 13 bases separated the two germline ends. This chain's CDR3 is CASSFLGARTDTQYF. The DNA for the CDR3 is TGTGCCAGCAGCTTCCTGGGGGCCAGAACAGATACGCAGTATTTT.

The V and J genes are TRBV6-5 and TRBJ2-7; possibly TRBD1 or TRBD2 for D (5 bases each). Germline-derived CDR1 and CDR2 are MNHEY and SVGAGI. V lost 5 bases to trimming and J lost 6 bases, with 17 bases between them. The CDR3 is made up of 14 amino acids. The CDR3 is CASSQGAGTGEQYF. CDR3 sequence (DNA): TGTGCCAGCAGTCAGGGTGCCGGGACGGGCGAGCAGTACTTC.

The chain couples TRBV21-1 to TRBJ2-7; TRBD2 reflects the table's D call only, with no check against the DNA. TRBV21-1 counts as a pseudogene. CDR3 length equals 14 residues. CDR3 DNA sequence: TGTGCCAGCAGCAAATTAAAGCGGGTCTACGAGCAGTACTTC. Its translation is CASSKLKRVYEQYF.

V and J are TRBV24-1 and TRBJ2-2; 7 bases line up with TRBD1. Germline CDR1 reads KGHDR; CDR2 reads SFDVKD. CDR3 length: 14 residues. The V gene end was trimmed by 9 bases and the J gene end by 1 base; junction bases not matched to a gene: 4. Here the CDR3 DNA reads TGTGCCACCCGGGGACAGCTGAACACCGGGGAGCTGTTTTTT. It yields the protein CATRGQLNTGELFF.

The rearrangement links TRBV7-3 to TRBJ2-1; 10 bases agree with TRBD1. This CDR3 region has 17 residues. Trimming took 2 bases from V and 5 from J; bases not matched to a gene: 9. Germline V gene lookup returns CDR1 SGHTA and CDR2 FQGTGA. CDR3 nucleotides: TGTGCCAGCAGCTTACGACCAGGGACAGGGGAACACAATGAGCAGTTCTTC. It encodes CASSLRPGTGEHNEQFF.

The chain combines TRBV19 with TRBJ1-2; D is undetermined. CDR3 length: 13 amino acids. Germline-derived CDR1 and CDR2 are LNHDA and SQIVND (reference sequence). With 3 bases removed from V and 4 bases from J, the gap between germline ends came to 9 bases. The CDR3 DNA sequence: TGTGCCAGTAGTATCGGACGGCCCTATGGCTACACCTTC. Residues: CASSIGRPYGYTF.

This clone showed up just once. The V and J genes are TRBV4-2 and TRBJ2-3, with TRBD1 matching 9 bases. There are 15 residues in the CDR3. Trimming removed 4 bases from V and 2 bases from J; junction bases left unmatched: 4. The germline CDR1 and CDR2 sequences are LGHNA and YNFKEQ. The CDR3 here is CASSRGQGNTDTQYF. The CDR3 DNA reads TGTGCCAGCAGCCGTGGACAGGGGAACACAGATACGCAGTATTTT.